One and the same sample provided the 25 T cell receptor beta chains below, sequenced in a study of blood T cell repertoires in COVID-19. The assay was immunoSEQ multiplex PCR, and TCRdb's table has in-frame clones only and misses some. The table records about 260,000 clones, 80% to 90% of them present only once. The sequencing input was peripheral blood. The origin of the receptors is a woman in her forties or fifties who had recovered from COVID-19.

This clone has a handful of counts. The gene calls are TRBV7-9 and TRBJ1-5, with 8 bases identical to TRBD1. This CDR3 has 15 amino acids. Germline CDR1 SEHNR, CDR2 FQNEAQ (reference sequence). V dropped 5 bases and J dropped 2; count of bases not matched to a gene: 5. This chain's CDR3 is CASSPKGQGNQPQHF. The CDR3 nucleotides read TGTGCCAGCAGCCCAAAGGGACAGGGCAATCAGCCCCAGCATTTT.

The chain carries TRBV5-1 and TRBJ2-3, with 12 bases aligning to TRBD2. Per germline, CDR1 SGHRS and CDR2 YFSETQ. The CDR3 sequence is 15 residues long. Trimming cost V 1 base and J 4 bases; bases outside gene matches: 1. CDR3 in amino acids: CASSLLAGGPDTQYF. In DNA form, the CDR3 reads TGCGCCAGCAGCTTGCTAGCGGGGGGGCCAGATACGCAGTATTTT.

The chain has TRBV3-1 (or the pseudogene TRBV3-2) and TRBJ2-5; D ambiguous. The V and J ends lost 4 bases and 2 bases respectively, with 14 bases between them. The germline V gene encodes CDR1 LGHDT and CDR2 YNNKEL (reference sequence). The CDR3 has 15 residues. This CDR3 is CASSRSRIPQETQYF. In nucleotides, the CDR3 is TGTGCCAGCAGCCGATCTAGGATCCCTCAAGAGACCCAGTACTTC.

The rearrangement joins TRBV5-1 to TRBJ2-3; D is unresolved. Trimming cost V 4 bases and J 4 bases, with 13 bases left between them. CDR3 size: 14 residues. CDR1 SGHRS and CDR2 YFSETQ come from the germline V gene. The CDR3 region is CASSPGEVADTQYF. DNA of the CDR3: TGCGCCAGCAGCCCCGGCGAGGTGGCAGATACGCAGTATTTT. The whole variable domain, filled in from reference TRBV5-1 and TRBJ2-3, reads KAGVTQTPRYLIKTRGQQVTLSCSPISGHRSVSWYQQTPGQGLQFLFEYFSETQRNKGNFPGRFSGRQFSNSRSEMNVSTLELGDSALYLCASSPGEVADTQYFGPGTRLTVL.

This clone showed up just once. The V and J genes are TRBV5-5 and TRBJ2-7; D not certain. Germline V gene data show CDR1 as SGHKS and CDR2 as YYEKEE (reference sequence). V was cut by 4 bases and J by 3 bases, with 14 bases left in between. This CDR3 is 14 amino acids long. The CDR3 DNA is TGTGCCAGCAGCACAAACTCCAGGCGCTACGAGCAGTACTTC. It specifies CASSTNSRRYEQYF.

This clone was seen a handful of times. V usage is TRBV29-1 and J usage is TRBJ2-3, with 16 positions matching TRBD2. The V gene's germline CDR1 is SQVTM and CDR2 ANQGSEA. The CDR3 extends over 15 amino acids. The trim removed 8 bases at V and 6 bases at J, leaving 8 bases unmatched. The CDR3: CSTEGLAGGFDTQYF. For the CDR3, the DNA is TGCAGCACCGAGGGACTAGCGGGAGGGTTCGATACGCAGTATTTT.

This clone showed up just a few times. V gene TRBV7-9 combines with J gene TRBJ1-3; a possible D gene is TRBD1 (5 bases). Trimming removed 5 bases from V and 3 bases from J, with 11 bases in between. Germline-derived CDR1 and CDR2 are SEHNR and FQNEAQ (reference sequence). This CDR3 has 14 residues. CDR3 sequence reads: CASSLGTLGNTIYF. DNA for the CDR3: TGTGCCAGCAGCCTAGGGACTCTTGGAAACACCATATATTTT.

The chain couples TRBV27 to TRBJ2-7, with 8 bases aligning to TRBD2. The CDR3 is 14 amino acids. Germline CDR1 MNHEY, CDR2 SMNVEV (reference sequence). The trim removed 3 bases at V and 3 bases at J, leaving 4 bases unmatched. For the CDR3, the DNA is TGTGCCAGCAGTTTTAGCGGGACCGTCTACGAGCAGTACTTC. Amino acid sequence: CASSFSGTVYEQYF.

V usage is TRBV4-2 and J usage is TRBJ2-3; a possible D gene is TRBD2 (6 bases). The CDR3 length is 16 residues. Germline loops: CDR1 LGHNA, CDR2 YNFKEQ. V dropped 0 bases and J dropped 4 bases, with 14 bases sitting between them. The CDR3 region is CASSQEGRGGADTQYF. CDR3 coding DNA: TGTGCCAGCAGCCAAGAAGGGCGGGGCGGGGCAGATACGCAGTATTTT.

CDR3 amino acids: CASTAGTGIWYTQYF. The CDR3 DNA reads TGTGCCAGCACTGCCGGGACAGGGATATGGTATACGCAGTATTTT. J is TRBJ2-3 and V is TRBV27; 9 positions agree with TRBD1. The CDR3 has 15 amino acids. J was trimmed by 7 bases and V by 7 bases; bases with no gene match: 12. Germline CDR1 MNHEY, CDR2 SMNVEV (reference sequence).

This chain uses TRBV7-9 with TRBJ1-2; weak D call: TRBD1 (5 bases). Germline V gene sequence: CDR1 SEHNR, CDR2 FQNEAQ (reference sequence). This CDR3 is built from 14 residues. The V gene lost 5 bases and the J gene lost 7 bases, with 17 bases spanning the gap. The CDR3 region has the DNA TGTGCCAGCAGCCCCGCCCTGACAGTGGGTGGCTACACCTTC. Translation: CASSPALTVGGYTF.

This sequence joins TRBV27 and TRBJ2-3; D is unresolved. CDR3 length: 13 amino acids. V lost 3 bases, J lost 4 bases, and 8 bases lay in between. Germline values: CDR1 MNHEY, CDR2 SMNVEV (reference sequence). CDR3 amino acids: CASSLTWADTQYF. Here the CDR3 DNA reads TGTGCCAGCAGTTTGACTTGGGCAGATACGCAGTATTTT.

The genes are TRBV7-2 and TRBJ2-3; the match to TRBD2 covers 7 bases. The junction had 7 bases not matched to a gene; V was cut back by 1 base and J by 0 bases. This CDR3 is 17 amino acids long. Germline CDR1 SGHTA, CDR2 FQGNSA. CDR3 nucleotides: TGTGCCAGCAGCTTAGTCCCTAGCGGTGCTAGCACAGATACGCAGTATTTT. Its translation is CASSLVPSGASTDTQYF.

This chain joins TRBV11-2 and TRBJ1-1; D perhaps matches TRBD1 (5 bases). This CDR3 contains 12 residues. The V gene lost 3 bases and the J gene lost 4 bases, with 6 bases spanning the gap. Germline lookup yields CDR1 SGHAT and CDR2 FQNNGV. Here the CDR3 DNA reads TGTGCCAGCAGCTTCCAGGGCACTGAAGCTTTCTTT. Translating it yields CASSFQGTEAFF.

V usage is TRBV5-8 and J usage is TRBJ1-2; D remains unclear. The CDR3 runs 11 residues. The germline V and J ends were trimmed by 2 bases and 6 bases, with 5 bases remaining between them. Germline V gene sequence: CDR1 SGHTS, CDR2 YDEGEE. CDR3 sequence: CASSFGDGYTF. CDR3 in DNA: TGTGCCAGCAGCTTCGGGGATGGCTACACCTTC.

The chain combines TRBV13 with TRBJ2-1; perhaps TRBD2 as D (6 bases). CDR3 size: 15 residues. The germline V gene has CDR1 PRHDT and CDR2 FYEKMQ (reference sequence). V was pared by 0 bases and J by 5 bases, with 11 bases between. CDR3 sequence (DNA): TGTGCCAGCAGCTTAGGCGGGGGTCCCCACAATGAGCAGTTCTTC. It translates to CASSLGGGPHNEQFF.

The chain employs TRBV18 and TRBJ2-3; 9 nucleotides line up with TRBD1. CDR3 length: 15 residues. CDR1 KGHSH and CDR2 LQKENI come from the germline V gene. With 3 bases clipped from V and 6 bases from J, the junction kept 7 bases outside the gene matches. CDR3: CASSPTGGDFDTQYF. CDR3 nucleotide sequence: TGTGCCAGCTCACCGACAGGGGGGGACTTTGATACGCAGTATTTT.

The rearrangement uses TRBV4-3 and TRBJ2-5, with TRBD1 identical over 7 bases. The CDR3 loop spans 15 amino acids. V lost 5 bases to trimming and J lost 3 bases; unmatched junction nucleotides: 9. CDR1 and CDR2 from the germline V gene are LGHNA and YSLEER. This CDR3 reads CASSDSGTAEETQYF. In nucleotides, the CDR3 is TGCGCCAGCAGCGATTCCGGGACAGCAGAAGAGACCCAGTACTTC.

This clone was seen only once. The chain employs TRBV27 and TRBJ2-5; TRBD2 agrees at 14 bases. The germline V gene encodes CDR1 MNHEY and CDR2 SMNVEV (reference sequence). V lost 4 bases to trimming and J lost 5 bases; unmatched junction nucleotides: 6. The CDR3 sequence is 16 residues long. CDR3 sequence (DNA): TGTGCCAGCAGTTCGGGACTAGCGGGAGAGTGGGAGACCCAGTACTTC. As protein: CASSSGLAGEWETQYF.

V usage is TRBV20-1 and J usage is TRBJ1-2; D remains ambiguous. The CDR3 has 10 amino acids. Germline V lookup: CDR1 DFQATT, CDR2 SNEGSKA (reference sequence). V was clipped by 7 bases and J by 3 bases, with 6 bases between them. The CDR3 DNA reads as TGCAGTGTAGGAGACTATGGCTACACCTTC. This translates into CSVGDYGYTF.

This chain connects TRBV12-3 or TRBV12-4 to TRBJ1-2, with D possibly being TRBD1 (6 bases). The V and J ends lost 5 bases and 2 bases respectively, with 9 bases between them. The CDR3 spans 13 residues. The CDR3 is CASSRTDNYGYTF. CDR3 nucleotides: TGTGCCAGCAGTCGGACAGACAACTATGGCTACACCTTC.

The chain joins TRBV20-1 to TRBJ2-3; tentatively, D is TRBD2 (6 bases). This CDR3 spans 14 amino acids. The germline V gene has CDR1 DFQATT and CDR2 SNEGSKA (reference sequence). Trimming cost V 3 bases and J 3 bases, with 13 bases left between them. DNA of the CDR3: TGCAGTGCTAGTGAGGGACGGGGGACAGATACGCAGTATTTT. This translates into CSASEGRGTDTQYF.

J is TRBJ1-3 and V is TRBV4-3; D not certain. Germline loops: CDR1 LGHNA, CDR2 YSLEER. V dropped 0 bases and J dropped 4 bases, with 7 bases sitting between them. This CDR3 contains 14 residues. DNA of the CDR3: TGCGCCAGCAGCCAAGATCATGTGGGAAACACCATATATTTT. Its protein is CASSQDHVGNTIYF.

This chain joins TRBV27 and TRBJ2-7; TRBD2 matches 10 bases. J lost 7 bases, V lost 1 base, and 7 bases had no gene match. The CDR3 runs 15 residues. Germline V gives CDR1 MNHEY, CDR2 SMNVEV (reference sequence). The CDR3 DNA follows: TGTGCCAGCAGTTTATTCGGACTAGCGGTGATGGAGCAGTACTTC. As protein: CASSLFGLAVMEQYF.

The chain employs TRBV5-1 and TRBJ1-2; 8 bases line up with TRBD1. V gave up 3 bases and J gave up 4 bases; unmatched junction bases: 8. The CDR3 loop spans 15 amino acids. Germline CDR1 SGHRS, CDR2 YFSETQ. The CDR3 here is CASSWNGQGVYGYTF. DNA of the CDR3: TGCGCCAGCAGCTGGAATGGACAGGGTGTCTATGGCTACACCTTC.